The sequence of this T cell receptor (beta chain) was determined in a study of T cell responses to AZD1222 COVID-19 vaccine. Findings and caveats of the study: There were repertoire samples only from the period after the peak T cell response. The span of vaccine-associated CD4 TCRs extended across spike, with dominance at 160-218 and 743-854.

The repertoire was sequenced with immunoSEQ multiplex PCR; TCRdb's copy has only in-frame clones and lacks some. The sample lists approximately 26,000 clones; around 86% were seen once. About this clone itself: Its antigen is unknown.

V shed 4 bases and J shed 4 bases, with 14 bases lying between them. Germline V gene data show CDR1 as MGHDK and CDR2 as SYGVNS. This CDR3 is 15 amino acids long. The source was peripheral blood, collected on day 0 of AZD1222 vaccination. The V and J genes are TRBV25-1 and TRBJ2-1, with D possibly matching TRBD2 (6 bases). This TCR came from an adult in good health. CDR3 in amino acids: CASSGWDLPYNEQFF. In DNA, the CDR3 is TGTGCCAGCAGTGGCTGGGACTTACCGTACAATGAGCAGTTCTTC. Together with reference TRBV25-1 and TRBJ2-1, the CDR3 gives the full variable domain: EADIYQTPRYLVIGTGKKITLECSQTMGHDKMYWYQQDPGMELHLIHYSYGVNSTEKGDLSSESTVSRIRTEHFPLTLESARPSHTSQYLCASSGWDLPYNEQFFGPGTRLTVL.